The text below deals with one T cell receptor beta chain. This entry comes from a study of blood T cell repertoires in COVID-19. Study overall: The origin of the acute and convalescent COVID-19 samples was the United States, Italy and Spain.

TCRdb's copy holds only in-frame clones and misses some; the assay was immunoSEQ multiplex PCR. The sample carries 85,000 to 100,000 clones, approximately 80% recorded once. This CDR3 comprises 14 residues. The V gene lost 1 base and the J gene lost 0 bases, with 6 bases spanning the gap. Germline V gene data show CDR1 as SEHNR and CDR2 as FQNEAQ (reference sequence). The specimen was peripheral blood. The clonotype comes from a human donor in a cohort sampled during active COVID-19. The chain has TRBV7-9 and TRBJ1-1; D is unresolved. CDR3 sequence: CASSLVQMNTEAFF. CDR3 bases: TGTGCCAGCAGCTTAGTACAGATGAACACTGAAGCTTTCTTT.